A single sample is the source of the 8 T cell receptor beta chains below, sequenced in a study of control samples from healthy donors and cancer patients. Assay used: immunoSEQ multiplex PCR; TCRdb lists only in-frame clones, some missing. The sample includes some 200,000 clones, over 90% of them seen just once. The sample taken for sequencing was blood. The receptors derive from a man aged 45-60 years in good health.

The gene calls are TRBV24-1 and TRBJ1-5; TRBD1 might be the D (6 bases). In germline, CDR1 is KGHDR, CDR2 SFDVKD. There are 15 residues in the CDR3. Trimming left V 7 bases short and J 1 base short, with 13 bases between. The CDR3 reads CATSYRARSNQPQHF. CDR3 sequence (DNA): TGTGCCACCAGCTACAGGGCGAGGAGCAATCAGCCCCAGCATTTT.

V and J are TRBV27 and TRBJ2-7; 7 nucleotides align to TRBD1. Germline assignment: CDR1 MNHEY and CDR2 SMNVEV (reference sequence). The CDR3 is made up of 13 amino acids. The V segment lost 8 bases and the J segment 6 bases; nucleotides outside the gene matches: 10. The CDR3 sequence: CASGASGGSEQYV. The DNA of the CDR3 is TGTGCCAGCGGGGCCTCAGGGGGAAGCGAGCAGTACGTC.

CDR3: CASSTTGTPGGETQYF. DNA of the CDR3: TGTGCCAGCAGCACCACCGGGACCCCAGGGGGTGAGACCCAGTACTTC. The chain employs TRBV7-7 and TRBJ2-5; 7 bases are shared with TRBD1. Per the germline V gene, CDR1 is SSHAT and CDR2 is FNYEAQ (reference sequence). The CDR3 consists of 16 residues. The V gene end was trimmed by 5 bases and the J gene end by 5 bases; junction bases not matched to a gene: 14.

The chain combines TRBV7-2 with TRBJ2-3, with 7 bases identical to TRBD1. Germline V lookup: CDR1 SGHTA, CDR2 FQGNSA. CDR3 length equals 16 residues. The V gene end was trimmed by 2 bases and the J gene end by 11 bases; junction bases not matched to a gene: 16. CDR3 bases: TGTGCCAGCAGCTTAATATACACAGGGGCCGCCCGTATGCAGTATTTT. Translating it yields CASSLIYTGAARMQYF.

The V call is TRBV9, the J call TRBJ1-3; D gene uncertain. The V end lost 3 bases, the J end lost 2 bases, and 9 bases lay between the germline ends. Looked up from germline, CDR1 is SGDLS and CDR2 is YYNGEE. The CDR3 loop spans 14 amino acids. CDR3 amino acids: CASSDSRAGNTIYF. The CDR3 DNA follows: TGTGCCAGCAGCGACTCACGGGCTGGAAACACCATATATTTT.

The CDR3 is CSVGGPANTEAFF. In nucleotides, the CDR3 is TGCAGCGTGGGTGGTCCGGCGAACACTGAAGCTTTCTTT. The chain is built from TRBV29-1 and TRBJ1-1; D uncertain. Trimming removed 6 bases at V and 1 base at J, with 12 bases between. This CDR3 has 13 amino acids. The germline CDR1 and CDR2 sequences are SQVTM and ANQGSEA.

The chain combines TRBV6-5 with TRBJ2-2; TRBD1 might be the D (6 bases). V shed 7 bases and J shed 6 bases, with 18 bases lying between them. The germline gives CDR1 MNHEY, CDR2 SVGAGI. CDR3 length: 15 amino acids. The CDR3 DNA sequence: TGTGCCAGCAATCCAGGGGTAAAATACGCCGGGGAGCTGTTTTTT. It encodes CASNPGVKYAGELFF.

The chain joins TRBV5-1 to TRBJ2-1; 9 bases are a match to TRBD2. Germline V CDR1 and CDR2: SGHRS, YFSETQ. The V gene end was trimmed by 0 bases and the J gene end by 8 bases; junction bases not matched to a gene: 6. This CDR3 has 15 residues. The CDR3 DNA is TGCGCCAGCAGCTTGGGTAGCGGGGGTCCGGATGAGCAGTTCTTC. This translates into CASSLGSGGPDEQFF. The full variable domain, with the rest looked up from reference TRBV5-1 and TRBJ2-1, is KAGVTQTPRYLIKTRGQQVTLSCSPISGHRSVSWYQQTPGQGLQFLFEYFSETQRNKGNFPGRFSGRQFSNSRSEMNVSTLELGDSALYLCASSLGSGGPDEQFFGPGTRLTVL.